This T cell receptor beta chain was found in a study of radiotherapy plus CTLA-4 blockade in lung cancer. The V gene's germline CDR1 is SGHTA and CDR2 FQGNSA. CDR3 length: 14 residues. Trimming took 4 bases from V and 8 from J, leaving 12 bases between them. The table came from immunoSEQ multiplex PCR; TCRdb's copy has only in-frame clones and leaves some out. Of more than 80,000 clones in the sample, about 83% were seen once. This specimen consisted of peripheral blood, obtained from a patient treated with radiotherapy plus ipilimumab. V usage is TRBV7-2 and J usage is TRBJ1-6; no reliable D call. The TCR comes from a human donor with non-small cell lung cancer that progressed on radiotherapy plus ipilimumab. Some clones in this sample may be carry-over from other donors' samples. The CDR3 DNA reads as TGTGCCAGCAGCTCCGGACTGGGCGATTCACCCCTCCACTTT. Protein sequence: CASSSGLGDSPLHF. Full variable domain (rest looked up from reference TRBV7-2 and TRBJ1-6): GAGVSQSPSNKVTEKGKDVELRCDPISGHTALYWYRQSLGQGLEFLIYFQGNSAPDKSGLPSDRFSAERTGGSVSTLTIQRTQQEDSAVYLCASSSGLGDSPLHFGNGTRLTVT.